Each of the 30 T cell receptor beta chains below was sequenced from the same sample in a study of siplizumab effects on memory and regulatory T cells. The repertoire was sequenced with immunoSEQ multiplex PCR; TCRdb's copy has only in-frame clones and lacks some. The sample lists 70,000 to 95,000 clones, roughly 96% occurring once. The sequencing sample was made of naive CD4+ T cells sorted from blood. The receptors stem from a human donor in good health.

The CDR3 region is CAWSRIRFSMGSGNTGELFF. The CDR3 bases are TGTGCCTGGAGTAGAATCCGTTTTTCGATGGGTTCAGGAAACACCGGGGAGCTGTTTTTT. The chain combines TRBV30 with TRBJ2-2; D uncertain. The CDR3 runs 20 residues. V shed 2 bases and J shed 2 bases, with 27 bases lying between them. Per the germline V gene, CDR1 is GTSNPN and CDR2 is SVGIG (reference sequence).

Comments on this clone: Other DNA sequences in the sample encode the same CDR3. The gene calls are TRBV28 and TRBJ1-3; D unresolved. Germline assignment: CDR1 MDHEN and CDR2 SYDVKM. Deletions cut 1 base from V and 2 bases from J, with 0 bases between. This CDR3 is built from 12 residues. CDR3 in DNA: TGTGCCAGCAGTTTATCTGGAAACACCATATATTTT. Residues: CASSLSGNTIYF.

The rearrangement joins TRBV21-1 to TRBJ2-5; the table's D call, TRBD1, has no DNA check behind it. TRBV21-1 is a listed pseudogene. This CDR3 comprises 15 residues. Here the CDR3 DNA reads TGTGCCAGCAGCTCCCGGACAGGGTGCCAAGAGACCCAGTACTTC. Translation: CASSSRTGCQETQYF.

The chain combines TRBV28 with TRBJ1-2; a weak D match, TRBD1 (5 bases). The V end lost 4 bases, the J end lost 2 bases, and 8 bases lay between the germline ends. The germline gives CDR1 MDHEN, CDR2 SYDVKM. The CDR3 extends over 13 amino acids. The CDR3 loop reads CASSSGGNYGYTF. CDR3 DNA sequence: TGTGCCAGCAGTTCCGGGGGGAACTATGGCTACACCTTC.

The J gene is TRBJ1-1, the V gene TRBV7-2; TRBD1 agrees at 7 bases. This CDR3 region has 14 residues. V was clipped by 4 bases and J by 1 base; unmatched bases: 3. Germline V gives CDR1 SGHTA, CDR2 FQGNSA. Here the CDR3 reads CASSWDSANTEAFF. DNA of the CDR3: TGTGCCAGCAGCTGGGACAGCGCGAACACTGAAGCTTTCTTT.

J is TRBJ1-1 and V is TRBV5-1; 7 bases line up with TRBD1. After removal of 2 bases from V and 5 bases from J, the junction contained 6 bases not matched to a gene. Germline V gene data show CDR1 as SGHRS and CDR2 as YFSETQ. The CDR3 is 14 residues long. CDR3 bases: TGCGCCAGCAGCTTTAAGGGGGCGGAGACTGAAGCTTTCTTT. Protein: CASSFKGAETEAFF.

The sample holds one count of this clone. This same CDR3 is encoded by further DNA sequences in the sample. V is TRBV5-1 and J is TRBJ1-2; D not resolved. The V gene's germline CDR1 is SGHRS and CDR2 YFSETQ. V lost 1 base to trimming and J lost 5 bases, with 9 bases between them. The CDR3 is 13 residues long. As DNA, the CDR3 is TGCGCCAGCAGCTTGAGGGAACCGTATGGCTACACCTTC. It codes for CASSLREPYGYTF. The full variable domain, its missing parts supplied by reference TRBV5-1 and TRBJ1-2, is KAGVTQTPRYLIKTRGQQVTLSCSPISGHRSVSWYQQTPGQGLQFLFEYFSETQRNKGNFPGRFSGRQFSNSRSEMNVSTLELGDSALYLCASSLREPYGYTFGSGTRLTVV.

The chain uses TRBV5-1 and TRBJ1-4; TRBD1 might be the D (6 bases). Per germline, CDR1 SGHRS and CDR2 YFSETQ. The CDR3 spans 14 residues. The V end was cut by 4 bases, the J end by 6 bases, with 13 bases between. Written as DNA, the CDR3 is TGCGCCAGCAGCCTACCGGACAGCGATGAAAAACTGTTTTTT. It codes for CASSLPDSDEKLFF.

The chain links TRBV11-3 to TRBJ2-7; possibly TRBD1 for D (5 bases). This CDR3 is 14 amino acids long. Trimming cost V 4 bases and J 1 base, with 11 bases left between them. CDR1 and CDR2 from the germline V gene are SGHNT and YENEEA. The CDR3 reads CASSSDRDSYEQYF. DNA of the CDR3: TGTGCCAGCAGCTCCGACAGAGATTCCTACGAGCAGTACTTC.

This clone was found once. The V and J genes are TRBV19 and TRBJ1-3, with D hard to call. The germline V gene encodes CDR1 LNHDA and CDR2 SQIVND (reference sequence). V was clipped by 6 bases and J by 1 base, with 19 bases between them. The CDR3 has 17 residues. The CDR3 region is CASSSWGSGFSGNTIYF. CDR3 bases: TGTGCCAGTAGCAGTTGGGGTTCGGGTTTTTCTGGAAACACCATATATTTT.

This chain connects TRBV28 to TRBJ1-1; 7 nucleotides align to TRBD1. This CDR3 has 15 residues. After removal of 6 bases from V and 1 base from J, the junction contained 8 bases not matched to a gene. The germline gives CDR1 MDHEN, CDR2 SYDVKM. The CDR3 protein is CASRSTGASNTEAFF. In nucleotides, the CDR3 is TGTGCCAGCAGATCCACAGGGGCCTCGAACACTGAAGCTTTCTTT.

The chain uses TRBV5-6 and TRBJ2-3; tentative D call: TRBD2 (7 bases). The CDR3 is 15 residues long. Trimming shortened V by 6 bases and J by 1 base, and 15 bases separated the two germline ends. The germline V gene has CDR1 SGHDT and CDR2 YYEEEE. In DNA form, the CDR3 reads TGTGCCAGCAAAAGAGGGGAGGGGGGCACAGATACGCAGTATTTT. Translation gives CASKRGEGGTDTQYF. Using reference TRBV5-6 and TRBJ2-3 for the parts outside the CDR3, the full variable domain is DAGVTQSPTHLIKTRGQQVTLRCSPKSGHDTVSWYQQALGQGPQFIFQYYEEEERQRGNFPDRFSGHQFPNYSSELNVNALLLGDSALYLCASKRGEGGTDTQYFGPGTRLTVL.

This sequence joins TRBV5-1 and TRBJ2-5, with 9 bases that match TRBD2. The CDR3 covers 16 residues. V was clipped by 4 bases and J by 0 bases; unmatched bases: 7. CDR1 and CDR2 (germline): SGHRS, YFSETQ. Here the CDR3 reads CASSRKTSGYQETQYF. The DNA for the CDR3 is TGCGCCAGCAGCAGGAAAACTAGCGGGTACCAAGAGACCCAGTACTTC.

The chain combines TRBV7-3 with TRBJ2-3; no reliable D call. The CDR3 runs to 14 residues. V gave up 3 bases and J gave up 0 bases, with 7 bases separating them. From germline, CDR1 is SGHTA and CDR2 FQGTGA. Here the CDR3 DNA reads TGTGCCAGCAGCTTCGGTCTGAGCACAGATACGCAGTATTTT. Amino acid sequence: CASSFGLSTDTQYF.

The chain joins TRBV5-1 to TRBJ2-7; D possibly matches TRBD1 or TRBD2 (6 bases each). V was cut by 4 bases and J by 4 bases, with 18 bases left in between. Germline V CDR1 and CDR2: SGHRS, YFSETQ. The CDR3 is 15 residues long. CDR3 amino acids: CASSPGHIGGYEQYF. The DNA of the CDR3 is TGCGCCAGCAGCCCGGGACATATCGGAGGGTACGAGCAGTACTTC.

The chain carries TRBV6-1 and TRBJ1-6; unclear D gene. This CDR3 has 13 amino acids. Germline CDR1 reads MNHNS; CDR2 reads SASEGT. V was shortened by 8 bases and J by 4 bases, with 9 bases between the two germline ends. The CDR3 here is CASLYSYNSPLHF. The CDR3 nucleotides read TGTGCCAGCCTTTACAGTTATAATTCACCCCTCCACTTT.

The chain joins TRBV15 to TRBJ2-2; D not certain. Germline assignment: CDR1 LNHNV and CDR2 YYDKDF (reference sequence). V dropped 0 bases and J dropped 1 base, with 3 bases sitting between them. CDR3 length: 14 amino acids. The CDR3 here is CATSREKNTGELFF. The CDR3 region has the DNA TGTGCCACCAGCAGAGAGAAGAACACCGGGGAGCTGTTTTTT. The full variable domain, completed using reference TRBV15 and TRBJ2-2, is DAMVIQNPRYQVTQFGKPVTLSCSQTLNHNVMYWYQQKSSQAPKLLFHYYDKDFNNEADTPDNFQSRRPNTSFCFLDIRSPGLGDTAMYLCATSREKNTGELFFGEGSRLTVL.

V gene TRBV4-1 combines with J gene TRBJ1-2, with D perhaps TRBD1 (5 bases). Germline CDR1 reads MGHRA; CDR2 reads YSYEKL. The CDR3 spans 15 residues. With 3 bases removed from V and 4 bases from J, the gap between germline ends came to 15 bases. In DNA, the CDR3 is TGCGCCAGCAGCCAGGGGGTCACAGATCCCTATGGCTACACCTTC. Encoded protein: CASSQGVTDPYGYTF.

The chain couples TRBV30 to TRBJ2-1; maybe TRBD2 (5 bases). Germline V gene data show CDR1 as GTSNPN and CDR2 as SVGIG (reference sequence). This CDR3 is 13 amino acids long. With 5 bases removed from V and 10 bases from J, the gap between germline ends came to 18 bases. The chain's CDR3 is CAWDRGSVNEQFF. CDR3 nucleotides: TGTGCCTGGGACCGGGGTTCGGTGAACGAGCAGTTCTTC.

J is TRBJ2-1 and V is TRBV18, with D tentatively TRBD1 or TRBD2 (5 bases each). The germline CDR1 and CDR2 sequences are KGHSH and LQKENI. V shed 2 bases and J shed 5 bases, with 10 bases lying between them. The CDR3 extends over 14 amino acids. The CDR3 sequence is CASSPGTVNNEQFF. The CDR3 nucleotides read TGTGCCAGCTCACCAGGGACGGTGAACAATGAGCAGTTCTTC.

V is TRBV4-1 and J is TRBJ2-5, with 11 nucleotides matching TRBD2. Trimming cost V 3 bases and J 1 base; bases outside gene matches: 13. Germline V gene sequence: CDR1 MGHRA, CDR2 YSYEKL. The CDR3 sequence is 19 residues long. The CDR3 DNA reads as TGCGCCAGCAGCCATCCCCCCTGGCTAGCGGGGGGAAGCCAAGAGACCCAGTACTTC. Translation gives CASSHPPWLAGGSQETQYF.

V usage is TRBV9 and J usage is TRBJ2-1; a weak D match, TRBD2 (7 bases). Germline-derived CDR1 and CDR2 are SGDLS and YYNGEE. V was cut by 0 bases and J by 5 bases, with 18 bases left in between. The CDR3 consists of 17 residues. The CDR3 bases are TGTGCCAGCAGCGTAGCGGTTTGGGGGGGCCACAACAATGAGCAGTTCTTC. Amino acids: CASSVAVWGGHNNEQFF.

The V and J genes are TRBV27 and TRBJ1-5; D gene uncertain. The CDR3 has 14 residues. Germline CDR1 reads MNHEY; CDR2 reads SMNVEV (reference sequence). Trimming pared 3 bases from V and 3 bases from J, leaving 9 bases between. The CDR3 region has the DNA TGTGCCAGCAGTTTCGGGCCGATCAATCAGCCCCAGCATTTT. Protein sequence: CASSFGPINQPQHF.

The chain joins TRBV27 to TRBJ1-1, with 8 bases aligning to TRBD1. The CDR3 contains 13 residues. Germline CDR1 reads MNHEY; CDR2 reads SMNVEV (reference sequence). J was trimmed by 3 bases and V by 4 bases; bases with no gene match: 1. The CDR3 protein is CASSYRGDTEAFF. DNA of the CDR3: TGTGCCAGCAGTTACAGGGGGGACACTGAAGCTTTCTTT.

This clone was detected only once. The chain combines TRBV10-3 with TRBJ2-7; D is uncertain. Trimming cost V 4 bases and J 2 bases, with 3 bases left between them. The CDR3 spans 11 residues. Germline CDR1 ENHRY, CDR2 SYGVKD. CDR3 loop: CAISAAYEQYF. As DNA, the CDR3 is TGTGCCATCAGTGCGGCCTACGAGCAGTACTTC.

V and J are TRBV6-5 and TRBJ2-1; a possible D gene is TRBD1 (6 bases). Germline-derived CDR1 and CDR2 are MNHEY and SVGAGI. This CDR3 is built from 11 residues. Trimming stripped 5 bases from V and 10 bases from J, with 9 bases between. The CDR3 region is CASSDGTEQFF. CDR3 sequence (DNA): TGTGCCAGCAGTGACGGGACAGAGCAGTTCTTC.

The V and J genes are TRBV14 and TRBJ1-6, with unresolved D. The CDR3 has 14 amino acids. The germline CDR1 and CDR2 sequences are SGHDN and FVKESK. V dropped 1 base and J dropped 9 bases, with 10 bases sitting between them. The CDR3 here is CASSQVFGGSPLHF. Written as DNA, the CDR3 is TGTGCCAGCAGCCAAGTCTTTGGTGGTTCACCCCTCCACTTT.

V gene TRBV18 combines with J gene TRBJ1-1; D uncertain. CDR3 length equals 14 residues. V was pared by 3 bases and J by 0 bases, with 8 bases between. The germline gives CDR1 KGHSH, CDR2 LQKENI. This CDR3 reads CASSPRDVNTEAFF. CDR3 sequence (DNA): TGTGCCAGCTCACCGAGAGATGTGAACACTGAAGCTTTCTTT.

This clone has just one count. This chain connects TRBV7-3 to TRBJ2-3, with 8 bases lining up with TRBD2. Trimming cost V 5 bases and J 4 bases; bases outside gene matches: 5. The CDR3 loop spans 14 amino acids. The germline V gene has CDR1 SGHTA and CDR2 FQGTGA. CDR3 sequence: CASSPGTSADTQYF. CDR3 nucleotide sequence: TGTGCCAGCAGCCCAGGGACTAGTGCAGATACGCAGTATTTT. Together with reference TRBV7-3 and TRBJ2-3, the CDR3 gives the full variable domain: GAGVSQTPSNKVTEKGKYVELRCDPISGHTALYWYRQSLGQGPEFLIYFQGTGAADDSGLPNDRFFAVRPEGSVSTLKIQRTERGDSAVYLCASSPGTSADTQYFGPGTRLTVL.

The CDR3 is CASSRTGIYNSPLHF. CDR3 coding DNA: TGTGCCAGCAGTAGGACAGGGATTTATAATTCACCCCTCCACTTT. The chain employs TRBV2 and TRBJ1-6, with TRBD1 matching 8 bases. Losses at the gene ends were 5 bases for V and 4 bases for J; bases not matched to a gene: 4. The CDR3 consists of 15 residues. Germline-derived CDR1 and CDR2 are SNHLY and FYNNEI.